Here is one T cell receptor beta chain with its context. Its antigen is as yet unknown. Here immunoSEQ multiplex PCR was the method, and the copy in TCRdb shows in-frame clones only, minus some. The sample holds 43,000 or so clones, 73% seen once. These data belong to a study of radiotherapy plus CTLA-4 blockade in lung cancer. Overall study: There were objective responses in 18% of patients, and over 25% had disease control.

Focal radiation and CTLA-4 blockade (ipilimumab) were tested in chemo-refractory metastatic non-small-cell lung cancer patients. Germline CDR1 is SQVTM and CDR2 is ANQGSEA. V trimming: 7 bases; J trimming: 0 bases; junction bases outside the gene matches: 6. The CDR3 is made up of 14 amino acids. The study's findings and limits: Alongside interferon-beta, early blood T cell clone dynamics were reportedly the best predictor of response. Tumor-derived TCR clones expanded in blood after radiotherapy plus ipilimumab.

The chain combines TRBV29-1 with TRBJ1-1; 9 nucleotides agree with TRBD1. This TCR derives from a human donor with non-small cell lung cancer who had a complete response to radiotherapy plus ipilimumab. The sequences come from peripheral blood, collected from a patient treated with radiotherapy plus ipilimumab. Here the CDR3 reads CSAGTGNMNTEAFF. CDR3 in DNA: TGCAGCGCGGGGACAGGGAACATGAACACTGAAGCTTTCTTT.